Following are 10 T cell receptor beta chains from one sample sequenced in a study of blood T cell repertoires in COVID-19. Method: immunoSEQ multiplex PCR; TCRdb's copy keeps in-frame clones and lacks some. The table has about 36,000 clones, around 80% seen once; the top ten hold about 33%. Source material: peripheral blood. The source is a man in his 60s with acute or convalescent COVID-19.

The chain couples TRBV5-1 to TRBJ2-5; TRBD2 agrees at 9 bases. This CDR3 spans 16 amino acids. V was pared by 4 bases and J by 4 bases, with 11 bases of the junction left unmatched. Germline V gene sequence: CDR1 SGHRS, CDR2 YFSETQ. The CDR3 reads CASSRGSRLAAETQYF. DNA of the CDR3: TGCGCCAGCAGCAGGGGGTCGAGACTAGCGGCAGAGACCCAGTACTTC.

The count of this clone is one. The gene calls are TRBV27 and TRBJ1-4; 7 bases align to TRBD1. The CDR3 consists of 15 residues. Germline V gives CDR1 MNHEY, CDR2 SMNVEV (reference sequence). Trimming took 6 bases from V and 5 from J; bases not matched to a gene: 9. CDR3: CASRRRQGTNEKLFF. CDR3 sequence (DNA): TGTGCCAGCAGGCGAAGACAGGGAACGAATGAAAAACTGTTTTTT.

The chain recombines TRBV6-5 with TRBJ2-2, with a possible D match to TRBD2 (6 bases). Deletions cut 6 bases from V and 5 bases from J, with 7 bases between. There are 12 residues in the CDR3. Looked up from germline, CDR1 is MNHEY and CDR2 is SVGAGI. CDR3 amino acids: CASRGGTGELFF. In nucleotides, the CDR3 is TGTGCCAGCAGGGGGGGTACCGGGGAGCTGTTTTTT.

DNA of the CDR3: TGTGCCAGCAGTTTATCGGTGGCAGGGATATTCAATTCACCCCTCCACTTT. Translating it yields CASSLSVAGIFNSPLHF. This chain joins TRBV27 and TRBJ1-6, with D possibly TRBD1 on 5 matching bases. Germline CDR1 MNHEY, CDR2 SMNVEV (reference sequence). V lost 0 bases, J lost 7 bases, and 16 bases lay in between. The CDR3 is 17 amino acids.

The V call is TRBV3-1 (or the pseudogene TRBV3-2), the J call TRBJ1-5; TRBD1 matches 7 bases. Germline V lookup: CDR1 LGHDT, CDR2 YNNKEL (reference sequence). J gave up 9 bases and V 4 bases, and 9 bases lay outside the gene matches. The CDR3 is made up of 14 amino acids. The CDR3 DNA follows: TGTGCCAGCAGCCTGGACAGGCAGTCAGGGCCCCAGCATTTT. This codes for CASSLDRQSGPQHF.

This clone is medium-sized (0.01 to 0.1%). The chain carries TRBV3-1 (or the pseudogene TRBV3-2) and TRBJ2-7; no definite D call. From germline, CDR1 is LGHDT and CDR2 YNNKEL (reference sequence). The ends were cut back, 1 base at V and 4 bases at J, with 8 bases in the middle. The CDR3 covers 13 residues. CDR3 sequence: CASSQGGGYEQYF. Here the CDR3 DNA reads TGTGCCAGCAGCCAAGGTGGCGGATACGAGCAGTACTTC.

DNA for the CDR3: TGTGCCAGCAGCGTAGCCGACACCTTCCCTAATTCACCCCTCCACTTT. Translation: CASSVADTFPNSPLHF. The V call is TRBV9, the J call TRBJ1-6; D unclear. The CDR3 extends over 16 amino acids. V was cut by 0 bases and J by 6 bases, with 13 bases left in between. Germline assignment: CDR1 SGDLS and CDR2 YYNGEE.

The rearrangement links TRBV15 to TRBJ2-6; TRBD1 matches 7 bases. V shed 1 base and J 0 bases; nucleotides not matched to a gene: 6. CDR1 LNHNV and CDR2 YYDKDF come from the germline V gene (reference sequence). The CDR3 is made up of 18 amino acids. CDR3 bases: TGTGCCACCAGCAGAGCCGACAGGGAGCCCTCTGGGGCCAACGTCCTGACTTTC. It yields the protein CATSRADREPSGANVLTF.

The V and J genes are TRBV11-3 and TRBJ2-2, with 7 bases matching TRBD2. CDR1 SGHNT and CDR2 YENEEA come from the germline V gene. The CDR3 totals 20 residues. V lost 3 bases and J lost 8; bases outside the gene matches: 24. The CDR3 region is CASSFRARCPGTRAGGELFF. As DNA, the CDR3 is TGTGCCAGCAGCTTCCGCGCCAGATGCCCCGGGACCCGAGCGGGAGGGGAGCTGTTTTTT.

The rearrangement links TRBV27 to TRBJ2-3; tentative D call: TRBD2 (5 bases). The V gene's germline CDR1 is MNHEY and CDR2 SMNVEV (reference sequence). The CDR3 is 16 amino acids. Trimming removed 6 bases at V and 5 bases at J, with 21 bases between. The CDR3 is CASSPFFSGIKDTQYF. CDR3 in DNA: TGTGCCAGCAGCCCATTTTTTTCGGGGATTAAAGATACGCAGTATTTT.